Included here is one T cell receptor (beta chain) sequence, with context. Terminally differentiated effector memory CD45RA+ cells were excluded from the naive CD8 cells, which were CD45RO-negative and positively selected for CCR7. Only Caucasian adults living in Nashville, Tennessee served as donors. Repertoires were generated with immunoSEQ multiplex PCR, while TCRdb's copy carries only in-frame clones and drops some. Of a few million clones in the sample, just over 90% were seen once. The data were taken from a study of shared clonotypes between healthy human individuals. CDR1 MNHEY and CDR2 SMNVEV come from the germline V gene (reference sequence). CDR3 size: 14 residues. V lost 5 bases and J lost 0, with 11 bases in between.

The chain is built from TRBV27 and TRBJ2-7; a weak D match, TRBD2 (5 bases). The TCR sequence derives from a man aged 18-30 years in good health. Some clones in this sample may be carry-over from other donors' samples. Sequencing input: naive CD8+ T cells from PBMCs. DNA of the CDR3: TGTGCCAGCAGTCGCTCGGGGAACTCCTACGAGCAGTACTTC. Translating it yields CASSRSGNSYEQYF.